Below, 25 T cell receptor beta chains from the same sample are listed, as sequenced in a study of T cells after yellow fever vaccination. Using its own MiXCR run on the 5' RACE reads, TCRdb lists one record per CDR3 protein. Among approximately 85,000 distinct CDR3 sequences listed, more than 10% were seen once. Specimen: CD8+ T cells not binding an NS4B(214-222) dextramer, sorted from PBMCs, collected more than 20 days after the first yellow fever vaccination. The receptors come from a man between 18 and 29 years old who received the YFV17D yellow fever vaccine.

The chain recombines TRBV5-6 with TRBJ1-4; 8 nucleotides line up with TRBD1. CDR1 is SGHDT and CDR2 is YYEEEE in the germline V gene. This CDR3 is built from 16 residues. V shed 4 bases, J shed 8 bases, and the junction held 13 bases outside the gene matches. Here the CDR3 reads CASSGRTGWLKEKLFF. CDR3 DNA: TGTGCCAGCAGCGGGCGGACAGGGTGGCTAAAGGAAAAACTGTTTTTT.

The rearrangement joins TRBV13 to TRBJ2-1; 7 bases are shared with TRBD1. This CDR3 contains 14 residues. Trimming at V came to 7 bases and at J to 3 bases, leaving 6 bases not matched to a gene. Germline assignment: CDR1 PRHDT and CDR2 FYEKMQ (reference sequence). CDR3 protein: CASKGGQIYNEQFF. Written as DNA, the CDR3 is TGTGCCAGCAAAGGGGGACAGATCTACAATGAGCAGTTCTTC.

The genes are TRBV13 and TRBJ1-2, with D unresolved. This CDR3 contains 9 residues. In germline, CDR1 is PRHDT, CDR2 FYEKMQ (reference sequence). Trimming cost V 5 bases and J 10 bases, with 5 bases left between them. Written as DNA, the CDR3 is TGTGCCAGCAGCCTACCCTACACCTTC. Its translation is CASSLPYTF.

This clonotype was detected many times. The V gene is TRBV19, the J gene TRBJ2-1, with 12 bases lining up with TRBD2. Germline V gene data show CDR1 as LNHDA and CDR2 as SQIVND (reference sequence). V was clipped by 9 bases and J by 4 bases; unmatched bases: 4. This CDR3 has 14 residues. The chain's CDR3 is CASTGLAGYNEQFF. The CDR3 DNA reads TGTGCCAGCACAGGACTAGCGGGGTACAATGAGCAGTTCTTC.

This clonotype was counted a few times. This chain connects TRBV19 to TRBJ1-2; D remains unclear. This CDR3 has 13 amino acids. V gave up 7 bases and J gave up 4 bases, with 13 bases separating them. The germline gives CDR1 LNHDA, CDR2 SQIVND (reference sequence). For the CDR3, the DNA is TGTGCCAGTAAGGACCTTTCCCTCTATGGCTACACCTTC. It is translated as CASKDLSLYGYTF.

V usage is TRBV27 and J usage is TRBJ2-3, with TRBD2 identical over 13 bases. The CDR3 covers 17 residues. V was clipped by 4 bases and J by 4 bases; unmatched bases: 8. Looked up from germline, CDR1 is MNHEY and CDR2 is SMNVEV (reference sequence). The CDR3, as DNA: TGTGCCAGCAGTTCCCCCCAGGGACTAGCGGGGTCAGATACGCAGTATTTT. This codes for CASSSPQGLAGSDTQYF.

The sample holds a few counts of this clonotype. The chain uses TRBV6-1 and TRBJ1-4; 9 bases are shared with TRBD1. In germline, CDR1 is MNHNS, CDR2 SASEGT. With V trimmed by 7 bases and J by 8 bases, 11 bases remained unmatched. CDR3 length equals 15 residues. The CDR3 DNA is TGTGCCAGCATCTACCGGGACAGGGAAACCGAAAAACTGTTTTTT. Residues: CASIYRDRETEKLFF.

The chain combines TRBV7-9 with TRBJ2-7, with TRBD1 matching over 9 bases. The CDR3 totals 16 residues. J gave up 3 bases and V 5 bases, and 11 bases lay outside the gene matches. Germline loops: CDR1 SEHNR, CDR2 FQNEAQ (reference sequence). The CDR3 bases are TGTGCCAGCAGCCACATGGGGACAGGGATAGGCTACGAGCAGTACTTC. Protein product: CASSHMGTGIGYEQYF.

The CDR3 region is CSVDVTGTGYEQYF. For the CDR3, the DNA is TGCAGCGTTGACGTGACAGGGACGGGATACGAGCAGTACTTC. The chain carries TRBV29-1 and TRBJ2-7, with 7 bases fitting TRBD1. Germline-derived CDR1 and CDR2 are SQVTM and ANQGSEA. The ends lost 3 bases at V and 4 bases at J; junction bases unmatched: 9. The CDR3 spans 14 residues.

Only a few counts were recorded for this clonotype. The J gene is TRBJ1-1, the V gene TRBV6-2 or TRBV6-3, with 10 positions matching TRBD1. V was clipped by 8 bases and J by 1 base; unmatched bases: 19. The CDR3 loop spans 19 amino acids. In germline, CDR1 is MNHEY, CDR2 SVGEGT. The CDR3 DNA sequence: TGTGCCAGCGTTAGGAGGCCGGGACAGGGGACCCCAAAGAACACTGAAGCTTTCTTT. This sequence encodes CASVRRPGQGTPKNTEAFF.

This clonotype was counted between two and nine times. The chain employs TRBV5-8 and TRBJ2-3; 8 positions match TRBD1. J gave up 3 bases and V 10 bases, and 10 bases lay outside the gene matches. The CDR3 is 14 residues long. In germline, CDR1 is SGHTS, CDR2 YDEGEE. CDR3: CAGVGQGSTDTQYF. The DNA of the CDR3 is TGTGCCGGGGTCGGACAGGGTAGTACAGATACGCAGTATTTT.

The sample holds a few counts of this clonotype. The V gene is TRBV7-6, the J gene TRBJ2-5, with D tentatively TRBD1 or TRBD2 (5 bases each). CDR1 and CDR2 (germline): SGHVS, FNYEAQ. This CDR3 has 16 amino acids. V was trimmed by 4 bases and J by 1 base, leaving 16 bases between them. The CDR3 DNA sequence: TGTGCCAGCAGCTCCCACGGGGCGAGCGGCCAAGAGACCCAGTACTTC. Protein sequence: CASSSHGASGQETQYF.

V and J are TRBV7-9 and TRBJ2-3, with no clear D. Germline V gives CDR1 SEHNR, CDR2 FQNEAQ (reference sequence). This CDR3 region has 13 residues. The ends were cut back, 4 bases at V and 6 bases at J, with 11 bases in the middle. CDR3 nucleotide sequence: TGTGCCAGCAGCTCGGGTGGGGTGGATACGCAGTATTTT. Amino acids: CASSSGGVDTQYF.

This chain links TRBV3-1 with TRBJ2-5; D perhaps matches TRBD1 (5 bases). The CDR3 is 14 amino acids. V shed 4 bases and J shed 3 bases, with 12 bases lying between them. Per germline, CDR1 LGHDT and CDR2 YNNKEL (reference sequence). Here the CDR3 reads CASSLYDRKETQYF. DNA for the CDR3: TGTGCCAGCAGCCTATACGACAGAAAAGAGACCCAGTACTTC.

The CDR3 DNA reads TGTGCCAGCGGGCGGACGGGGGGGCTTGAAAAACTGTTTTTT. Encoded protein: CASGRTGGLEKLFF. The chain has TRBV2 and TRBJ1-4; D is possibly TRBD1 (6 bases). V shed 8 bases and J shed 7 bases, with 17 bases lying between them. CDR3 length: 14 residues. CDR1 and CDR2 (germline): SNHLY, FYNNEI.

The sample holds many counts of this clonotype. The V gene is TRBV12-3 or TRBV12-4, the J gene TRBJ1-2, with D unclear. This CDR3 has 14 amino acids. V lost 8 bases, J lost 3 bases, and 16 bases lay in between. Here the CDR3 reads CASAGWGIDYGYTF. CDR3 DNA sequence: TGTGCCAGCGCTGGTTGGGGAATCGACTATGGCTACACCTTC.

This clonotype was seen only a few times. The V call is TRBV5-1, the J call TRBJ2-7; D tentatively reads TRBD1 or TRBD2 (5 bases each). This CDR3 comprises 14 residues. The V gene's germline CDR1 is SGHRS and CDR2 YFSETQ. V was clipped by 6 bases and J by 0 bases, with 13 bases between them. This CDR3 reads CASTDGTASYEQYF. The CDR3 region has the DNA TGCGCCAGCACCGACGGGACGGCCTCCTACGAGCAGTACTTC.

In its sample, this clonotype was seen many times. The chain employs TRBV4-3 and TRBJ1-6, with D unclear. The length of the CDR3 is 17 residues. CDR1 and CDR2 (germline): LGHNA, YSLEER. V lost 1 base and J lost 2, with 12 bases in between. This CDR3 is CASSQGGPTTYNSPLHF. CDR3 sequence (DNA): TGCGCCAGCAGCCAAGGAGGCCCGACGACCTATAATTCACCCCTCCACTTT.

The chain joins TRBV20-1 to TRBJ2-1; 8 positions agree with TRBD2. Germline V gene lookup returns CDR1 DFQATT and CDR2 SNEGSKA (reference sequence). J gave up 3 bases and V 0 bases, and 4 bases lay outside the gene matches. There are 15 residues in the CDR3. The CDR3 is CSARESTSVYNEQFF. The CDR3 bases are TGCAGTGCTAGAGAGTCGACTAGCGTCTACAATGAGCAGTTCTTC.

This clonotype was seen a few times. No DNA is shown, since the ends of the CDR3 on it are uncertain; the CDR3 is the one TCRdb lists. This chain connects TRBV5-1 to TRBJ2-7; the table's D call of TRBD1 was not tested on the DNA. The CDR3 sequence runs 16 residues, both termini included. Germline V gene data show CDR1 as SGHRS and CDR2 as YFSETQ. CDR3: CASSLTFGQGAREQYF.

The table lists this clonotype with a few counts. The chain carries TRBV7-9 and TRBJ2-5; no clear D gene. CDR1 SEHNR and CDR2 FQNEAQ come from the germline V gene (reference sequence). The germline V and J ends were trimmed by 5 bases and 0 bases, with 19 bases remaining between them. The CDR3 length is 17 residues. The CDR3 reads CASSPVDSTWYQETQYF. The DNA of the CDR3 is TGTGCCAGCAGCCCAGTTGACTCTACTTGGTACCAAGAGACCCAGTACTTC. Full variable domain (rest looked up from reference TRBV7-9 and TRBJ2-5): DTGVSQNPRHKITKRGQNVTFRCDPISEHNRLYWYRQTLGQGPEFLTYFQNEAQLEKSRLLSDRFSAERPKGSFSTLEIQRTEQGDSAMYLCASSPVDSTWYQETQYFGPGTRLLVL.

This chain links TRBV6-1 with TRBJ1-5, with D unresolved. V lost 7 bases to trimming and J lost 0 bases, with 13 bases between them. Germline lookup yields CDR1 MNHNS and CDR2 SASEGT. This CDR3 has 15 residues. The CDR3 bases are TGTGCCAGCACGGCGGAGGGTTATAGCAATCAGCCCCAGCATTTT. Amino acid sequence: CASTAEGYSNQPQHF.

This chain connects TRBV14 to TRBJ2-7; 8 nucleotides match TRBD1. The CDR3 is 16 amino acids. Germline values: CDR1 SGHDN, CDR2 FVKESK. The ends lost 3 bases at V and 7 bases at J; junction bases unmatched: 14. The DNA for the CDR3 is TGTGCCAGCAGCCACCGGACAGGGACCGTACCGGGGGAGCAGTACTTC. Amino acid sequence: CASSHRTGTVPGEQYF.

This rearrangement joins TRBV24-1 to TRBJ2-7, with D tentatively TRBD1 (5 bases). Trimming removed 10 bases from V and 0 bases from J, with 24 bases in between. Germline V lookup: CDR1 KGHDR, CDR2 SFDVKD. CDR3 length: 17 residues. The CDR3 DNA reads TGTGCCACAGAAAGATTATACAGGACGCTCACCTCCTACGAGCAGTACGTC. Translation: CATERLYRTLTSYEQYV.

This chain links TRBV3-1 with TRBJ2-5, with D perhaps assigned TRBD1 or TRBD2 (5 bases each). The length of the CDR3 is 14 residues. With 1 base removed from V and 5 bases from J, the gap between germline ends came to 11 bases. The germline CDR1 and CDR2 sequences are LGHDT and YNNKEL (reference sequence). CDR3 in DNA: TGTGCCAGCAGCCAAGGGGACGGTGTGGAGACCCAGTACTTC. Protein sequence: CASSQGDGVETQYF.